This T cell receptor beta chain is from a study of early T cells in non-severe SARS-CoV-2 infection. MiXCR, applied by TCRdb to the 5' RACE reads, yields one record per CDR3 protein. The table lists roughly 51,000 distinct CDR3 sequences, 7% to 8% of them singletons. This clonotype was counted at least ten times. This CDR3 has 14 amino acids. V was cut by 5 bases and J by 3 bases, with 12 bases left in between. The rearrangement links TRBV12-3 or TRBV12-4 to TRBJ2-3; possibly TRBD1 for D (6 bases). The sequence was obtained from an adult who was a healthcare worker with PCR-confirmed SARS-CoV-2 infection or an uninfected control (not recorded which). Sequencing was carried out using whole blood. CDR3 loop: CASSTRDMTDTQYF. The CDR3 nucleotides read TGTGCCAGCAGTACCCGGGACATGACAGATACGCAGTATTTT.